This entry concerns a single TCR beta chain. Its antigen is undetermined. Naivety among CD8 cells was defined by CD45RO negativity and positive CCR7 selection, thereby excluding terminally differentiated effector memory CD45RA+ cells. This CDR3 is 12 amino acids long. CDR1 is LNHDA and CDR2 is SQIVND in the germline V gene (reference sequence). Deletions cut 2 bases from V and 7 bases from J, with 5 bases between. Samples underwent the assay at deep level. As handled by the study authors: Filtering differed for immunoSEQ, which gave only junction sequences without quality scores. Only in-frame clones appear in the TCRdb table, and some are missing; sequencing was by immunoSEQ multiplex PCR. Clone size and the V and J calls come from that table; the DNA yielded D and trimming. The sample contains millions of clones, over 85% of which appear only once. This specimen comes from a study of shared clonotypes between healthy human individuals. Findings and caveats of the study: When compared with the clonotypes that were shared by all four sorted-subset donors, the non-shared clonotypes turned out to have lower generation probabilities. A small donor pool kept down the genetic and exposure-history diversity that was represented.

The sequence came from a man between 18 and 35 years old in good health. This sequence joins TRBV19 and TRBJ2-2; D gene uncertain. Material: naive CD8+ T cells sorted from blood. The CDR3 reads CASSIFNGELFF. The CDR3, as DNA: TGTGCCAGTAGTATATTCAACGGGGAGCTGTTTTTT.